This TCR beta chain was captured by sequencing in a study of vaccination effects on CD4 cells after COVID-19. Looking at the study overall: A median of 72 days separated the second dose and sampling. General study points: Healthy vaccinees' vaccine-induced clones included only 1 of 255 cross-reacting with common cold coronaviruses.

Trimming removed 0 bases from V and 8 bases from J, with 12 bases in between. The CDR3 has 15 amino acids. Germline assignment: CDR1 SGDLS and CDR2 YYNGEE. With regard to this clone: The target antigen is unknown.

Culturing for 9 to 10 days preceded CD4+ T cell isolation. All participants had two doses of either the BNT162b2 or mRNA-1273 vaccine. In the vaccine recipients, nucleocapsid antibodies were negative and there was no prior SARS-CoV-2 infection. TCRdb keeps only in-frame clones here, not all; method: immunoSEQ multiplex PCR. This sample carries about 45,000 clones, around 70% of them seen once, and the ten largest clones take under 10%. Source: CD4+ T cells from PBMCs cultured without peptide, taken after COVID-19 vaccination. This clonotype was sampled from a human donor who received a COVID-19 vaccine. The chain joins TRBV9 to TRBJ1-6; tentatively, D is TRBD1 (6 bases). The CDR3 nucleotides are TGTGCCAGCAGCGTAGCTGGGGGCGGCGATTCACCCCTCCACTTT. Its protein product is CASSVAGGGDSPLHF.